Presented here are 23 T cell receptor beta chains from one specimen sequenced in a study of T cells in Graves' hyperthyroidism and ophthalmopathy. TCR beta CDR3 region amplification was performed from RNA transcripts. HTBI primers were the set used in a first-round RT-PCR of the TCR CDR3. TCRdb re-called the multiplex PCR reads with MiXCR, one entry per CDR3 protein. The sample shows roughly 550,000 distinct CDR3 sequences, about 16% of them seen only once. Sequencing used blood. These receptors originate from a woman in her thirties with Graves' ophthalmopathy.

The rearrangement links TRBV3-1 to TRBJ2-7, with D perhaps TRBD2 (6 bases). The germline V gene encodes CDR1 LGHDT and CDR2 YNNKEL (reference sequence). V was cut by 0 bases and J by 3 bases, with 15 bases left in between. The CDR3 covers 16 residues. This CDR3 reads CASSQEIAEGYYEQYF. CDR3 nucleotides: TGTGCCAGCAGCCAAGAGATAGCGGAAGGCTACTACGAGCAGTACTTC.

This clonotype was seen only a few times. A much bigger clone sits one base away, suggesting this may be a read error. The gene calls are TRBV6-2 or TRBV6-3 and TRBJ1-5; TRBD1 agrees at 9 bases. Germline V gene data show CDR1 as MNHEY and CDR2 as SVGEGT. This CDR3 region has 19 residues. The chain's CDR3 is CACSYKTGTGRLSNQPQHF. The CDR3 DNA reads TGTGCCTGCAGTTACAAGACCGGGACAGGGAGATTGAGCAATCAGCCCCAGCATTTT.

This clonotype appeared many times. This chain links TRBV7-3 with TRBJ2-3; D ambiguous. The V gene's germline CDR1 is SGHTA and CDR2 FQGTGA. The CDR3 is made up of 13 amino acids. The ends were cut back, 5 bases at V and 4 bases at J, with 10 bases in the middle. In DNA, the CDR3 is TGTGCCAGCAGCAACCTCGGCCCAGATACGCAGTATTTT. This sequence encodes CASSNLGPDTQYF. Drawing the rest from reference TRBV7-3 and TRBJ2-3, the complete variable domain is GAGVSQTPSNKVTEKGKYVELRCDPISGHTALYWYRQSLGQGPEFLIYFQGTGAADDSGLPNDRFFAVRPEGSVSTLKIQRTERGDSAVYLCASSNLGPDTQYFGPGTRLTVL.

The DNA of the CDR3 is TGTGCCAGCAGCTTGGGGGTCCCCGGGACGGGAGAGACCCAGTACTTC. Its translation is CASSLGVPGTGETQYF. This rearrangement joins TRBV5-5 to TRBJ2-5; perhaps D is TRBD1 or TRBD2 (5 bases each). Germline V gene data show CDR1 as SGHKS and CDR2 as YYEKEE (reference sequence). V gave up 0 bases and J gave up 4 bases, with 16 bases separating them. The CDR3 loop spans 16 amino acids.

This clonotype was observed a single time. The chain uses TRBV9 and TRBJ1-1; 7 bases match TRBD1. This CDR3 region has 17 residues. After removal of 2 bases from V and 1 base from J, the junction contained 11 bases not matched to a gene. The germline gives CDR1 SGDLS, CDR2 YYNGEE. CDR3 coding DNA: TGTGCCAGCAGCGTCTCCGGGACAGCGGGGAGGAACACTGAAGCTTTCTTT. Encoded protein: CASSVSGTAGRNTEAFF.

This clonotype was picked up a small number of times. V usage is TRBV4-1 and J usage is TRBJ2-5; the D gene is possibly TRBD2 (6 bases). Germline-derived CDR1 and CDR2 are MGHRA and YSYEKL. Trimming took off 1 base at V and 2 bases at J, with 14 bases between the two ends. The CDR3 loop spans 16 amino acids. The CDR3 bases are TGCGCCAGCAGCCAAGTCGTGACTAGGTCTCAAGAGACCCAGTACTTC. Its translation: CASSQVVTRSQETQYF.

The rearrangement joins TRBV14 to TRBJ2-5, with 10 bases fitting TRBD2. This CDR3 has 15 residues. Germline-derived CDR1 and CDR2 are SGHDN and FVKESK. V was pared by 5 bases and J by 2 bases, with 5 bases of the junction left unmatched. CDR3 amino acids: CASSVTSGLQETQYF. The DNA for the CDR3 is TGTGCCAGCAGCGTGACTAGCGGGCTACAAGAGACCCAGTACTTC.

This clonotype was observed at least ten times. This chain's CDR3 is CASGRGNEQYF. CDR3 nucleotides: TGTGCCAGCGGCCGGGGCAACGAGCAGTACTTC. The chain joins TRBV3-1 to TRBJ2-7; D assignment may be TRBD1 or TRBD2 (5 bases each). CDR3 length: 11 amino acids. V was clipped by 8 bases and J by 5 bases, with 10 bases between them. Germline V lookup: CDR1 LGHDT, CDR2 YNNKEL (reference sequence).

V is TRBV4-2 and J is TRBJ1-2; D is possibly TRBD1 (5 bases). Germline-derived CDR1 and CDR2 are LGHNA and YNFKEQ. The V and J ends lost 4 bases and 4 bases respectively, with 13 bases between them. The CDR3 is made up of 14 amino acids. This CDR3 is CASSPKGAVYGYTF. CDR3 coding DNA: TGTGCCAGCAGCCCTAAAGGGGCGGTCTATGGCTACACCTTC.

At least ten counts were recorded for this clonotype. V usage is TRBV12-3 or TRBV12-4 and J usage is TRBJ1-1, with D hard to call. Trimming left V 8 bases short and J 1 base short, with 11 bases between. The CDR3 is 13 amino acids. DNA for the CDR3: TGTGCCAGCGTCCCCCCACAGAACACTGAAGCTTTCTTT. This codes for CASVPPQNTEAFF.

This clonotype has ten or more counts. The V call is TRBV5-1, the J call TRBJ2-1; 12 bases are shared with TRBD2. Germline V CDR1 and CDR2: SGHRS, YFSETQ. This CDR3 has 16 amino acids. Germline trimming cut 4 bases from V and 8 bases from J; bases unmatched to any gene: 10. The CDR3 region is CASSPELAGGFDEQFF. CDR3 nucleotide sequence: TGCGCCAGCAGCCCGGAACTAGCGGGAGGCTTCGATGAGCAGTTCTTC.

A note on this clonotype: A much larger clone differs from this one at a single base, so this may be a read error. In nucleotides, the CDR3 is TGTGCCAGCAGTTGGGAGCGGAGTAGCACAGGTACGCAGTATTTT. This codes for CASSWERSSTGTQYF. The V and J genes are TRBV12-3 or TRBV12-4 and TRBJ2-3, with D perhaps given as TRBD1 or TRBD2 (5 bases each). The CDR3 contains 15 residues.

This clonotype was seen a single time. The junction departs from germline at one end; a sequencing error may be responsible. CDR3 region: CAGSLAVAGGQETQCF. The CDR3 nucleotides read TGTGCCGGCAGCTTAGCGGTAGCGGGAGGTCAAGAGACCCAGTGCTTC. The J gene is TRBJ2-5, the V gene TRBV7-2, with 10 bases lining up with TRBD2. Germline CDR1 and CDR2: SGHTA and FQGNSA. CDR3 size: 16 residues.

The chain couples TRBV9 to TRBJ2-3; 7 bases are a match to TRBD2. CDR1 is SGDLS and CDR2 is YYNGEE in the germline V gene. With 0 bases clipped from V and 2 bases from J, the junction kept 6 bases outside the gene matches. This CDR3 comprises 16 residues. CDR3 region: CASSVGEGGATDTQYF. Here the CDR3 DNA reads TGTGCCAGCAGCGTAGGGGAGGGAGGGGCCACAGATACGCAGTATTTT.

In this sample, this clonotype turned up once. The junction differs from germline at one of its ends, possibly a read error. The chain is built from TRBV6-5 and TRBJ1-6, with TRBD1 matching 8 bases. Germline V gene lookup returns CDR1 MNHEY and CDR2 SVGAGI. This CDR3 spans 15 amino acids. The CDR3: CVSSSTGVDNSPLHF. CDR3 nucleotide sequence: TGTGTCAGCAGTTCGACAGGGGTGGATAATTCACCCCTCCACTTT.

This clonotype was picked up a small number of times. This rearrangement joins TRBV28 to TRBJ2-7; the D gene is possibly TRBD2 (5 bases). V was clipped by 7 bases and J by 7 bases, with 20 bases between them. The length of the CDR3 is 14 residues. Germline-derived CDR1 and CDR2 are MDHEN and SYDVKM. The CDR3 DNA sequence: TGTGCCAGCACCCTAGCCCCTAGCTTCACTGAGCAGTACTTC. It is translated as CASTLAPSFTEQYF.

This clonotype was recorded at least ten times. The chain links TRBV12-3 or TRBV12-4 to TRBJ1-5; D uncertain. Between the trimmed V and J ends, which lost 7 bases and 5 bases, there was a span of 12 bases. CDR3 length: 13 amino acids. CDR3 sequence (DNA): TGTGCCAGCACCTCCTATGCTGATCAGCCCCAGCATTTT. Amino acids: CASTSYADQPQHF.

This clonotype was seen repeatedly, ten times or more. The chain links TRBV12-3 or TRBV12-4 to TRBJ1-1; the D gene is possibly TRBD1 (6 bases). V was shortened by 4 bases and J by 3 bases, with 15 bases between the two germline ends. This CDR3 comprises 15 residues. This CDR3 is CASSWGGATHTEAFF. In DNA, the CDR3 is TGTGCCAGCAGTTGGGGGGGGGCGACCCACACTGAAGCTTTCTTT.

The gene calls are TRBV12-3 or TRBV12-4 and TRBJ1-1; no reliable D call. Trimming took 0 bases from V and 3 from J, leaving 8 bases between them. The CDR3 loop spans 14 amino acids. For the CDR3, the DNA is TGTGCCAGCAGTTTAGCAGGGTTTGACACTGAAGCTTTCTTT. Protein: CASSLAGFDTEAFF.

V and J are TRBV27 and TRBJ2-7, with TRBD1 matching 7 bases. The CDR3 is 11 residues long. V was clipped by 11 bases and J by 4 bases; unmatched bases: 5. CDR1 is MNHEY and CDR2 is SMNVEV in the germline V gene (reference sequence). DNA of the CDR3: TGTGCCGCCCGACAGGGATACGAGCAGTACTTC. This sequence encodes CAARQGYEQYF.

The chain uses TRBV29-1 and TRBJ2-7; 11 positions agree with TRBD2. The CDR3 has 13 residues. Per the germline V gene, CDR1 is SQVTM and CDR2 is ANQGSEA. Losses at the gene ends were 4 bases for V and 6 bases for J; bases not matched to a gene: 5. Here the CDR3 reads CSVVGLAASEQYF. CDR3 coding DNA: TGCAGCGTTGTGGGACTAGCGGCATCCGAGCAGTACTTC.

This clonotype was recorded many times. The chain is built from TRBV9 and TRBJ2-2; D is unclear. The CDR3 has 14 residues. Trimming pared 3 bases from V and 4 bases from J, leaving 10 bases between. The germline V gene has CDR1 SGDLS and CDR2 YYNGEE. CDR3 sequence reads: CASSGPGSTGELFF. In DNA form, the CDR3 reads TGTGCCAGCAGCGGCCCGGGTAGCACCGGGGAGCTGTTTTTT.

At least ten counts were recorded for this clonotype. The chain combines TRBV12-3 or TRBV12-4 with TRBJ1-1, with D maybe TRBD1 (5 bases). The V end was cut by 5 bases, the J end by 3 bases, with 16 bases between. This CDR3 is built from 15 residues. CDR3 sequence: CASSHRQGGDTEAFF. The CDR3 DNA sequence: TGTGCCAGCAGTCACAGACAAGGAGGGGACACTGAAGCTTTCTTT.